One and the same sample provided the 3 T cell receptor beta chains below, sequenced in a study of OX40 agonist ivuxolimab in advanced cancers. The data were produced by immunoSEQ multiplex PCR, yet TCRdb's version contains in-frame clones alone and is incomplete. Here the sample spans roughly 150,000 clones, 94% being singletons. Source: CD4+ or CD8+ T cells sorted from blood, taken in a trial of the OX40 agonist ivuxolimab. Every receptor here comes from an adult with an advanced solid tumor such as melanoma, head and neck, liver or kidney cancer.

J is TRBJ1-2 and V is TRBV5-4, with D maybe TRBD1 (6 bases). CDR3 length: 14 amino acids. Germline V gene sequence: CDR1 SGHNT, CDR2 YYREEE (reference sequence). V lost 2 bases, J lost 7 bases, and 15 bases lay in between. The CDR3: CASSLSGGLGGYTF. Written as DNA, the CDR3 is TGTGCCAGCAGCTTATCGGGGGGGCTGGGTGGCTACACCTTC.

The chain links TRBV27 to TRBJ2-7; 11 nucleotides line up with TRBD1. In germline, CDR1 is MNHEY, CDR2 SMNVEV (reference sequence). This CDR3 region has 17 residues. V trimming: 5 bases; J trimming: 1 base; junction bases outside the gene matches: 10. DNA for the CDR3: TGTGCCAGCAGTCAAAGGGACAGGGGGACTAAGTCCTACGAGCAGTACTTC. Its translation is CASSQRDRGTKSYEQYF.

This clone has more than one count but fewer than ten. The rearrangement links TRBV11-2 to TRBJ2-1; TRBD2 matches 14 bases. The CDR3 has 18 amino acids. The J segment lost 3 bases and the V segment lost 4 bases, leaving 8 bases of the junction unmatched. From germline, CDR1 is SGHAT and CDR2 FQNNGV. The CDR3 sequence is CASSSRLAGGVYYNEQFF. The CDR3 nucleotides are TGTGCCAGCAGCTCCCGACTAGCGGGAGGGGTATACTACAATGAGCAGTTCTTC.